This TCR beta chain stems from a study of blood T cell repertoires in COVID-19. Whole-study context: Nucleic acid was either cDNA or gDNA, and it came from T cells, B-cell-depleted T cells, or PBMCs.

Original analysis: The assay estimated nucleated cells by amplifying reference gene primers. Here immunoSEQ multiplex PCR was the method, and the copy in TCRdb shows in-frame clones only, minus some. From that table come the V and J calls and clone size; the DNA was used to work out D and trimming. The profile shows roughly 300,000 clones, approximately 83% of them singletons. With 0 bases clipped from V and 3 bases from J, the junction kept 9 bases outside the gene matches. The length of the CDR3 is 18 residues. Germline V gene data show CDR1 as LGHNA and CDR2 as YNFKEQ. The rearrangement joins TRBV4-2 to TRBJ2-3, with TRBD2 identical over 10 bases. The sample taken for sequencing was peripheral blood. The origin of this receptor is a human donor in a cohort sampled during active COVID-19. The CDR3 DNA reads as TGTGCCAGCAGCCAAGAAGCTACACTAGCGGGAATTACAGATACGCAGTATTTT. Translating gives CASSQEATLAGITDTQYF.